The 12 T cell receptor beta chains below come from one sample, sequenced in a study of blood T cells in healthy people across ages. A second PCR, run for roughly 7 to 12 cycles, used a sample-barcoded 5' primer plus a J-beta primer mix. MiXCR, applied by TCRdb to the 5' RACE reads, yields one record per CDR3 protein. The data show roughly 1 million distinct CDR3 sequences, with approximately 25% seen just once and about 0.69% held by the top ten. The same sample was also studied in work on T cells of mothers and their children.

The sequenced sample consisted of blood. The receptor set was obtained from a girl aged 2-10 years in good health.

This clonotype has just a few counts. The chain has TRBV7-9 and TRBJ1-1; D perhaps matches TRBD1 (5 bases). The germline CDR1 and CDR2 sequences are SEHNR and FQNEAQ (reference sequence). This CDR3 is built from 15 residues. Trimming pared 4 bases from V and 0 bases from J, leaving 12 bases between. This CDR3 reads CASSSGPGMNTEAFF. The CDR3 region has the DNA TGTGCCAGCAGCTCCGGGCCAGGGATGAACACTGAAGCTTTCTTT.

This clonotype has just a few counts. This chain links TRBV10-3 with TRBJ2-5; 8 positions match TRBD1. The V gene end was trimmed by 6 bases and the J gene end by 11 bases; junction bases not matched to a gene: 5. This CDR3 is built from 11 residues. Germline V gene sequence: CDR1 ENHRY, CDR2 SYGVKD. CDR3 sequence reads: CAIRQDRAQYF. The CDR3, as DNA: TGTGCCATCAGACAGGACAGGGCGCAGTACTTC.

The chain carries TRBV19 and TRBJ2-5, with TRBD2 matching 11 bases. TRBJ2-1 explains the end of the DNA better; the J call may be wrong. CDR3 length: 16 residues. Germline V gives CDR1 LNHDA, CDR2 SQIVND (reference sequence). The CDR3 reads CASRRLSGRGDNEQFF. CDR3 sequence (DNA): TGTGCCAGTAGACGACTTAGCGGGAGGGGTGACAATGAGCAGTTCTTC.

V and J are TRBV4-3 and TRBJ2-1; 11 nucleotides align to TRBD1. The J call may be wrong; the DNA end is better matched by TRBJ2-7. Looked up from germline, CDR1 is LGHNA and CDR2 is YSLEER. The CDR3 runs to 15 residues. The CDR3 protein is CASSRGQGASYEQYF. Written as DNA, the CDR3 is TGCGCCAGCAGCCGAGGACAGGGGGCCTCCTACGAGCAGTACTTC.

The table lists this clonotype with a few counts. The chain joins TRBV12-3 or TRBV12-4 to TRBJ2-3; weak D call: TRBD1 (5 bases). Deletions cut 3 bases from V and 2 bases from J, with 9 bases between. CDR3 length: 14 residues. This CDR3 reads CASSFTGVTDTQYF. DNA of the CDR3: TGTGCCAGCAGTTTCACAGGAGTCACAGATACGCAGTATTTT.

V is TRBV27 and J is TRBJ1-4, with 9 bases matching TRBD1. This CDR3 comprises 15 residues. The germline V gene has CDR1 MNHEY and CDR2 SMNVEV (reference sequence). Trimming cost V 5 bases and J 7 bases; bases outside gene matches: 8. CDR3 sequence: CASSRTTGGGEKLFF. The CDR3 DNA follows: TGTGCCAGCAGTCGGACCACAGGGGGCGGTGAAAAACTGTTTTTT. Full variable domain (rest looked up from reference TRBV27 and TRBJ1-4): EAQVTQNPRYLITVTGKKLTVTCSQNMNHEYMSWYRQDPGLGLRQIYYSMNVEVTDKGDVPEGYKVSRKEKRNFPLILESPSPNQTSLYFCASSRTTGGGEKLFFGSGTQLSVL.

The chain recombines TRBV6-1 with TRBJ2-1, with 7 bases matching TRBD2. The CDR3 runs to 16 residues. V trimming: 6 bases; J trimming: 2 bases; junction bases outside the gene matches: 10. Looked up from germline, CDR1 is MNHNS and CDR2 is SASEGT. CDR3 region: CASRRHGGCPYNEQFF. In DNA, the CDR3 is TGTGCCAGCAGAAGGCACGGGGGGTGCCCCTACAATGAGCAGTTCTTC.

The chain links TRBV3-1 to TRBJ2-5; D not certain. The J call could be wrong; TRBJ2-1 is a better fit for the DNA end. Germline CDR1 and CDR2: LGHDT and YNNKEL (reference sequence). The CDR3 extends over 12 amino acids. CDR3 sequence (DNA): TGTGCCAGCAGCCCCCAGGTCAATGAGCAGTTCTTC. Its protein product is CASSPQVNEQFF.

The chain couples TRBV7-2 to TRBJ1-5; D is possibly TRBD1 (6 bases). The CDR3 has 15 amino acids. Germline loops: CDR1 SGHTA, CDR2 FQGNSA. V lost 8 bases, J lost 4 bases, and 18 bases lay in between. The DNA for the CDR3 is TGTGCCAGCTCCCGACAGGCCCCTCCTAATCAGCCCCAGCATTTT. This gives the protein CASSRQAPPNQPQHF.

The chain uses TRBV12-3 or TRBV12-4 and TRBJ2-7; possible D gene TRBD2, 6 bases. The CDR3 contains 14 residues. The germline V and J ends were trimmed by 7 bases and 5 bases, with 18 bases remaining between them. The chain's CDR3 is CASTSEEGSDEQYF. DNA for the CDR3: TGTGCCAGCACATCGGAGGAGGGTAGCGACGAGCAGTACTTC.

V and J are TRBV11-3 and TRBJ2-7, with TRBD2 as a possible D gene (5 bases). Germline-derived CDR1 and CDR2 are SGHNT and YENEEA. V shed 3 bases and J shed 6 bases, with 9 bases lying between them. The CDR3 runs to 12 residues. The CDR3 nucleotides are TGTGCCAGCAGCTTCGAAGGGAGCGAGCAGTACTTC. Encoded protein: CASSFEGSEQYF.

The chain employs TRBV28 and TRBJ2-3, with a possible D match to TRBD2 (6 bases). Trimming pared 8 bases from V and 4 bases from J, leaving 16 bases between. The CDR3 is 14 amino acids. Germline V lookup: CDR1 MDHEN, CDR2 SYDVKM. The CDR3 DNA reads as TGTGCCAGCCAAGTGGGGGGTGGGGCAGATACGCAGTATTTT. Translated: CASQVGGGADTQYF.